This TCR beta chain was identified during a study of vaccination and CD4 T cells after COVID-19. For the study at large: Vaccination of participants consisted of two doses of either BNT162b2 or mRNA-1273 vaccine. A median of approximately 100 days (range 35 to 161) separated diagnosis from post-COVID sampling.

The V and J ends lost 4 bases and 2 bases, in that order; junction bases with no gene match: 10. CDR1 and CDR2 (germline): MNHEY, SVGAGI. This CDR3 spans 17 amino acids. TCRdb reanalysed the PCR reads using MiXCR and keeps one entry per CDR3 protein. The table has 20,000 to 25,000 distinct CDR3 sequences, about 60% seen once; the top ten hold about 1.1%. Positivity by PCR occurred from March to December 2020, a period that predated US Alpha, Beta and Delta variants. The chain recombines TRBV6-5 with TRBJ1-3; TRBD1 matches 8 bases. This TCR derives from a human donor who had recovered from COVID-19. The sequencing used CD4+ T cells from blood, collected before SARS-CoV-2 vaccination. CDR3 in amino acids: CASSSYWTGNPGNTIYF. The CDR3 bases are TGTGCCAGCAGTTCCTACTGGACAGGGAACCCTGGAAACACCATATATTTT.